This TCR beta chain was captured by sequencing in a study of T cell responses to AZD1222 COVID-19 vaccine. On this clone itself: Its specificity is not known. Distinct nucleotide sequences in the sample also encode this CDR3.

CDR3 length: 17 amino acids. The trim removed 4 bases at V and 8 bases at J, leaving 18 bases unmatched. Germline CDR1 and CDR2: LGHDT and YNNKEL (reference sequence). The assay was immunoSEQ multiplex PCR, and TCRdb's table has in-frame clones only and misses some. This table holds more than 150,000 clones, more than 75% found once. Study conclusions and caveats: Targeting of unmutated variant regions was reportedly seen in nearly half of spike-specific TCRs. Donors, mostly white British, included more females; clonal diversity was possibly underestimated. All repertoire sampling was performed exclusively after the peak T cell response.

The TCR originated in an adult in good health. This specimen was peripheral blood, taken on day 0 of AZD1222 vaccination. The chain links TRBV3-1 (or the pseudogene TRBV3-2) to TRBJ1-2; 8 bases are shared with TRBD1. CDR3 sequence reads: CASSRNPSGGAMSGYTF. The CDR3 region has the DNA TGTGCCAGCAGCCGGAATCCATCAGGGGGCGCGATGAGCGGCTACACCTTC.